The rows below give T cell receptor beta chains drawn from one sample of a study of T-cell reconstitution after alpha-beta-depleted transplantation in children. TCRdb processed the PCR reads anew with MiXCR; each CDR3 protein has one entry. The repertoire holds 700,000 to 950,000 distinct CDR3 sequences, with 15% to 20% as singletons. This specimen consisted of PBMCs, mostly from graft donor cells, obtained 360 days after TCRalphabeta/CD19-depleted stem cell transplant. The origin of the receptors is a male patient under 18 who had a stem cell transplant for acute lymphoblastic leukemia, so the T cells may come from the graft donor. Both conserved end residues are part of each CDR3. A D gene is named only where the DNA matches it firmly.

TRBJ2-1 . TRBV5-6 CASSLYSAEQFF
TRBJ2-1 TRBD2 TRBV5-1 CASTLTSGRFLGSEQFF
TRBJ1-6 . TRBV9 CASSPSGISYSPLHF
TRBJ1-4 . TRBV7-2 CASSFLGAREKLFF
TRBJ2-5 TRBD2 TRBV11-2 CASSLEGRLAGVRETQYF
TRBJ2-3 TRBD1 TRBV10-3 CAISEVGQTSTDTQYF
TRBJ2-5 TRBD2 TRBV5-1 CASSPGTSGRGSKETQYF
TRBJ2-1 . TRBV9 CASSTFSKGGASSYNEQFF
TRBJ2-3 . TRBV7-8 CASSAGVTQYF
TRBJ2-7 . TRBV19 CASSIAGRSYEQYF
TRBJ1-6 . TRBV9 CASSSREGPLHF
TRBJ2-1 . TRBV5-1 CASSYLRTDDNEQFF
TRBJ2-1 . TRBV11-1 CASSLSSGEQFF
TRBJ2-3 TRBD2 TRBV5-1 CASSSLTSGRGADTQYF
TRBJ2-2 . TRBV9 CASGSASATGELFF
TRBJ2-1 TRBD2 TRBV5-1 CASSLSGTRTLDNEQFF
TRBJ2-7 TRBD2 TRBV29-1 CSVVATSGYEQYF
TRBJ2-1 . TRBV10-3 CAISEHPSDRNEQFF
TRBJ2-7 . TRBV4-1 CASSQGVALGGTYEQYF
TRBJ2-5 . TRBV10-3 CAISGGSVPEETQYF
TRBJ2-1 TRBD2 TRBV18 CASSPQTSGINNEQFF
TRBJ2-1 TRBD2 TRBV24-1 CATSDFSGGPYNEQFF
TRBJ2-5 TRBD1 TRBV5-1 CASQGGVLETQYF
TRBJ2-5 . TRBV20-1 CSASDWGMRETQYF
TRBJ2-3 . TRBV10-1 CASSVIPTDTQYF
TRBJ2-3 . TRBV4-2 CASSRSAADTQYF
TRBJ2-5 TRBD1 TRBV5-6 CASSLDWTGGQETQYF
TRBJ2-7 TRBD1 TRBV18 CASSSDGQGSYEQYF
TRBJ1-6 . TRBV18 CASSTGTHNSPLHF
TRBJ1-4 TRBD1 TRBV7-6 CASSSRTGSEKLFF
TRBJ2-6 TRBD1 TRBV11-1 CASSPWTGRRLSGANVLTF
TRBJ2-1 TRBD2 TRBV6-5 CASSSPTSGRAFNEQFF
TRBJ2-1 . TRBV28 CASSFTPPSWWNEQFF
TRBJ2-5 . TRBV12-3/TRBV12-4 CASSRRGPNAQETQYF
TRBJ2-7 TRBD2 TRBV5-1 CASSFQTSGSSYEQYF
TRBJ2-1 TRBD2 TRBV6-5 CASLPRLAGKYNEQFF
TRBJ2-7 . TRBV7-9 CASSLTRAAYEQYF
TRBJ2-1 . TRBV12-3/TRBV12-4 CASSLALQGTEQFF
TRBJ2-3 . TRBV7-2 CASSSGLWTDTQYF
TRBJ1-5 . TRBV5-5 CASSHVDLRSNQPQHF
TRBJ2-1 . TRBV2 CASSERGREYNEQFF
TRBJ2-7 TRBD1 TRBV15 CATSRERTGAYEQYF
TRBJ1-1 . TRBV4-1 CASSRTQPVNTEAFF
TRBJ2-3 TRBD2 TRBV7-6 CASSLSAGGRADTQYF
TRBJ2-2 TRBD2 TRBV12-3/TRBV12-4 CASTFLRLAGGPRNTGELFF
TRBJ1-2 . TRBV12-3/TRBV12-4 CASSSGGYTF
TRBJ2-1 . TRBV24-1 CATSDLARLGDNEQFF
TRBJ2-6 TRBD1 TRBV15 CATSRMGTGGSAGANVLTF
TRBJ2-7 TRBD2 TRBV5-1 CASSQTSKVYEQYF
TRBJ2-4 . TRBV15 CATSRDVGRRSRIQYF
TRBJ2-5 . TRBV20-1 CSASRGIGTVQETQYF